The present entry profiles one TCR beta chain with its context. Its antigen is undetermined. This sample was taken from a study of neoadjuvant nivolumab and ipilimumab in lung cancer. Study-level results: From pretherapy to surgery, tumor richness and clonality rose with dual therapy. TCR sequencing covered a small number of samples. TCR clonality did not significantly correlate with pathologic tumor regression. Higher pretherapy blood TCR richness went with higher resected-tumor richness.

Libraries were prepared by immunoSEQ multiplex PCR; TCRdb keeps only in-frame clonotypes and omits some of them. Among roughly 20,000 clones listed, roughly 80% were seen once. CDR1 is KGHSH, CDR2 LQKENI, per germline. The CDR3 has 14 residues. Trimming cost V 3 bases and J 3 bases; bases outside gene matches: 1. The clonotype comes from an adult with non-small cell lung cancer. The V call is TRBV18, the J call TRBJ2-5; 10 bases line up with TRBD1. The sequences come from tumor tissue, collected after neoadjuvant nivolumab, alone or with ipilimumab, at or shortly before surgery. DNA for the CDR3: TGTGCCAGCTCACCCGGGACAGGGGAAGAGACCCAGTACTTC. As protein: CASSPGTGEETQYF.